The 29 T cell receptor beta chains given below trace back to one sample, sequenced in a study of post-analysis software for immune sequencing data. The TCR beta cDNA libraries carried unique molecular identifiers. TCRdb recomputed calls from the PCR reads with MiXCR, one row per CDR3 protein. This table holds almost 700,000 distinct CDR3 sequences, approximately 59% found once. No cognate antigen is known for these TCRs. General observations from the study: Higher frequency in patients than in controls was seen for about five TRBV segments, with TRBV5-6, TRBV5-1 and TRBV20-1 among them.

Specimen: blood. The receptors were sampled from a girl aged 2-15 years with multiple sclerosis.

The V call is TRBV6-1, the J call TRBJ2-3, with a tentative D call TRBD1 (6 bases). Per the germline V gene, CDR1 is MNHNS and CDR2 is SASEGT. CDR3 length: 15 residues. The V end was cut by 2 bases, the J end by 1 base, with 10 bases between. The CDR3 protein is CASSETGRGTDTQYF. CDR3 DNA sequence: TGTGCCAGCAGTGAAACAGGGAGAGGCACAGATACGCAGTATTTT.

This clonotype was detected ten times or more. This rearrangement joins TRBV5-5 to TRBJ2-7; no definite D call. Looked up from germline, CDR1 is SGHKS and CDR2 is YYEKEE (reference sequence). The CDR3 runs to 12 residues. Trimming shortened V by 3 bases and J by 6 bases, and 10 bases separated the two germline ends. The CDR3 DNA is TGTGCCAGCAGCTCCGGCCCCCGCGAGCAGTACTTC. Protein sequence: CASSSGPREQYF. Variable domain in full (rest from reference TRBV5-5 and TRBJ2-7): DAGVTQSPTHLIKTRGQQVTLRCSPISGHKSVSWYQQVLGQGPQFIFQYYEKEERGRGNFPDRFSARQFPNYSSELNVNALLLGDSALYLCASSSGPREQYFGPGTRLTVT.

This rearrangement joins TRBV11-2 to TRBJ2-3; no clear D. Between the trimmed V and J ends, which lost 3 bases and 4 bases, there was a span of 11 bases. Germline values: CDR1 SGHAT, CDR2 FQNNGV. The CDR3 loop spans 14 amino acids. The CDR3 region has the DNA TGTGCCAGCAGCTTTATGTGGAAGTCAGATACGCAGTATTTT. The encoded protein is CASSFMWKSDTQYF.

This clonotype was counted a few times. The chain has TRBV7-2 and TRBJ2-6; D is perhaps TRBD1 (7 bases). V lost 5 bases, J lost 4 bases, and 18 bases lay in between. CDR1 is SGHTA and CDR2 is FQGNSA in the germline V gene. The length of the CDR3 is 17 residues. In nucleotides, the CDR3 is TGTGCCAGCAGCCCCCAAGGAGGGGGCGCAGGGGCCAACGTCCTGACTTTC. Its translation: CASSPQGGGAGANVLTF.

The V call is TRBV9, the J call TRBJ2-4; 7 nucleotides align to TRBD2. CDR3 size: 16 residues. V dropped 4 bases and J dropped 0; count of bases not matched to a gene: 7. Germline V gene sequence: CDR1 SGDLS, CDR2 YYNGEE. For the CDR3, the DNA is TGTGCCAGCAGCCTCACTGCGGGGGTAGCCAAAAACATTCAGTACTTC. Translating it yields CASSLTAGVAKNIQYF.

This chain uses TRBV28 with TRBJ2-7; D is ambiguous. CDR1 is MDHEN and CDR2 is SYDVKM in the germline V gene. With 7 bases removed from V and 4 bases from J, the gap between germline ends came to 8 bases. This CDR3 spans 11 amino acids. Here the CDR3 reads CASKISYEQYF. The CDR3, as DNA: TGTGCCAGCAAGATCAGTTACGAGCAGTACTTC.

This rearrangement joins TRBV29-1 to TRBJ1-4; D unresolved. Germline assignment: CDR1 SQVTM and CDR2 ANQGSEA. This CDR3 region has 15 residues. The germline V and J ends were trimmed by 1 base and 0 bases, with 9 bases remaining between them. CDR3 protein: CSVEGAATTNEKLFF. Written as DNA, the CDR3 is TGCAGCGTTGAAGGAGCTGCCACAACTAATGAAAAACTGTTTTTT.

This rearrangement joins TRBV7-9 to TRBJ1-6; D possibly corresponds to TRBD1 (5 bases). CDR3 size: 16 residues. V gave up 5 bases and J gave up 7 bases, with 18 bases separating them. Germline CDR1 and CDR2: SEHNR and FQNEAQ (reference sequence). The CDR3 reads CASSAGGAGMNSPLHF. CDR3 DNA: TGTGCCAGCAGCGCCGGCGGGGCTGGAATGAATTCACCCCTCCACTTT.

This chain uses TRBV29-1 with TRBJ1-2; 7 positions agree with TRBD1. V shed 7 bases and J 8 bases; nucleotides not matched to a gene: 7. CDR1 and CDR2 (germline): SQVTM, ANQGSEA. The CDR3 contains 11 residues. The DNA for the CDR3 is TGCAGCGCCATGACAGGGAAGGGCTACACCTTC. Translating it yields CSAMTGKGYTF.

The chain has TRBV15 and TRBJ2-3; no clear D. CDR1 and CDR2 from the germline V gene are LNHNV and YYDKDF (reference sequence). The CDR3 covers 14 residues. V lost 0 bases and J 6 bases, leaving 10 bases between the germline ends. The CDR3 nucleotides are TGTGCCACCAGCAGAGATAGGGCTCCCGATACGCAGTATTTT. Its protein is CATSRDRAPDTQYF.

This clonotype was found a few times. The genes are TRBV12-3 or TRBV12-4 and TRBJ2-3; 14 positions agree with TRBD2. J was trimmed by 4 bases and V by 3 bases; bases with no gene match: 15. There are 20 residues in the CDR3. The CDR3 loop reads CASSFMGLAGVNLDPDTQYF. The CDR3 DNA reads as TGTGCCAGCAGTTTTATGGGACTAGCGGGAGTAAACCTAGACCCAGATACGCAGTATTTT.

V is TRBV5-1 and J is TRBJ2-7, with TRBD2 as a possible D gene (5 bases). The J call may not be correct, given that the DNA end is closer to TRBJ2-4. Germline loops: CDR1 SGHRS, CDR2 YFSETQ. The length of the CDR3 is 14 residues. CDR3 nucleotides: TGCGCCAGCAGCTTGGTACTTGCGGGAAACATTCAGTACTTC. It specifies CASSLVLAGNIQYF.

This clonotype was seen only a few times. J is TRBJ2-3 and V is TRBV7-2; 8 bases align to TRBD2. The trim removed 1 base at V and 5 bases at J, leaving 5 bases unmatched. The CDR3 extends over 15 amino acids. Germline V gene data show CDR1 as SGHTA and CDR2 as FQGNSA. This CDR3 reads CASSLGSGGRDTQYF. CDR3 DNA: TGTGCCAGCAGCTTAGGCTCGGGGGGGCGAGATACGCAGTATTTT.

V gene TRBV29-1 combines with J gene TRBJ2-7; tentative D call: TRBD2 (6 bases). CDR1 is SQVTM, CDR2 ANQGSEA, per germline. The CDR3 covers 13 residues. V was shortened by 6 bases and J by 4 bases, with 16 bases between the two germline ends. Here the CDR3 DNA reads TGCAGCGTGGAGGGTGGAGACAGATACGAGCAGTACTTC. This gives the protein CSVEGGDRYEQYF.

Only one count was recorded for this clonotype. The CDR3 region is CASKSRGAGGSIQYF. The CDR3 DNA follows: TGTGCCAGCAAGTCCCGAGGTGCGGGGGGAAGCATTCAGTACTTC. The rearrangement links TRBV6-5 to TRBJ2-4, with 8 bases identical to TRBD2. The CDR3 is 15 residues long. V dropped 7 bases and J dropped 9; count of bases not matched to a gene: 14. CDR1 is MNHEY and CDR2 is SVGAGI in the germline V gene.

The CDR3 bases are TGTGCCAGCAGTGTATTTCGGTCCTACAATGAGCAGTTCTTC. This sequence encodes CASSVFRSYNEQFF. The chain is built from TRBV12-3 or TRBV12-4 and TRBJ2-1; D is uncertain. The CDR3 covers 14 residues. Trimming shortened V by 5 bases and J by 1 base, and 9 bases separated the two germline ends.

The V and J genes are TRBV28 and TRBJ2-5, with D possibly TRBD1 on 6 matching bases. V dropped 5 bases and J dropped 11 bases, with 15 bases sitting between them. Germline V gene sequence: CDR1 MDHEN, CDR2 SYDVKM. This CDR3 has 12 amino acids. The CDR3, as DNA: TGTGCCAGCAGTCTAAGGGGGTCCGTGCAGTACTTC. It codes for CASSLRGSVQYF.

This clonotype was seen a few times. This sequence joins TRBV20-1 and TRBJ2-4; D gene uncertain. In germline, CDR1 is DFQATT, CDR2 SNEGSKA (reference sequence). With 6 bases removed from V and 13 bases from J, the gap between germline ends came to 16 bases. CDR3 length: 11 residues. The chain's CDR3 is CSAHDTYKQYF. DNA for the CDR3: TGCAGTGCCCACGACACGTACAAGCAGTACTTC.

This chain links TRBV6-5 with TRBJ1-2; no reliable D call. This CDR3 spans 18 amino acids. The germline CDR1 and CDR2 sequences are MNHEY and SVGAGI. Trimming cost V 2 bases and J 3 bases, with 22 bases left between them. CDR3 residues: CASSYLRSDSEPYYGYTF. The CDR3 nucleotides are TGTGCCAGCAGTTACCTAAGGTCGGATTCGGAACCGTACTATGGCTACACCTTC.

The rearrangement links TRBV18 to TRBJ2-6, with 10 bases fitting TRBD1. The CDR3 runs to 18 residues. Germline V gene data show CDR1 as KGHSH and CDR2 as LQKENI. V shed 1 base and J 4 bases; nucleotides not matched to a gene: 7. The CDR3 DNA reads TGTGCCAGCTCACCACTCGACAGGGGGCGGTCAGGGGCCAACGTCCTGACTTTC. It yields the protein CASSPLDRGRSGANVLTF.

This clonotype was seen a few times. The chain is built from TRBV20-1 and TRBJ2-3; no reliable D call. V lost 3 bases and J 9 bases, leaving 16 bases between the germline ends. Germline V gene sequence: CDR1 DFQATT, CDR2 SNEGSKA (reference sequence). CDR3 size: 13 residues. The CDR3 DNA reads TGCAGTGCTAGCCCACCCACAGCGAGGACGCAGTATTTT. Protein: CSASPPTARTQYF.

V is TRBV5-1 and J is TRBJ2-5; TRBD1 is a possible D gene (6 bases). Near its end, the DNA agrees better with TRBJ2-7, so the J call may be wrong. Germline-derived CDR1 and CDR2 are SGHRS and YFSETQ. This CDR3 is built from 15 residues. The CDR3 DNA reads as TGCGCCAGCAGCTTGGAAGGAAGTAACAGGGACGAGCAGTACTTC. Protein product: CASSLEGSNRDEQYF.

The chain combines TRBV20-1 with TRBJ2-3; D tentatively reads TRBD1 or TRBD2 (5 bases each). Trimming took off 0 bases at V and 4 bases at J, with 11 bases between the two ends. The CDR3 consists of 14 residues. Per germline, CDR1 DFQATT and CDR2 SNEGSKA (reference sequence). The CDR3 loop is CSARDSRDPDTQYF. The CDR3 nucleotides read TGCAGTGCTAGAGATTCCAGGGACCCAGATACGCAGTATTTT.

This rearrangement joins TRBV6-4 to TRBJ2-1; D remains ambiguous. V was pared by 8 bases and J by 0 bases, with 14 bases between. The V gene's germline CDR1 is MRHNA and CDR2 SNTAGT. The CDR3 has 15 amino acids. This CDR3 is CASASTGTSYNEQFF. The CDR3 nucleotides read TGTGCCAGCGCCAGTACTGGCACCTCCTACAATGAGCAGTTCTTC.

This clonotype was seen a few times. The rearrangement links TRBV11-2 to TRBJ2-7; 7 nucleotides align to TRBD2. Unmatched junction bases numbered 12, after V lost 5 bases and J lost 5 bases. The CDR3 is 15 amino acids. Germline V CDR1 and CDR2: SGHAT, FQNNGV. The CDR3 DNA reads as TGTGCCAGCAGCACGACGACCGTGGGGGGGGACGAGCAGTACTTC. Protein product: CASSTTTVGGDEQYF.

The V call is TRBV30, the J call TRBJ1-1; D is ambiguous. Trimming removed 1 base from V and 10 bases from J, with 19 bases in between. The CDR3 totals 14 residues. CDR1 GTSNPN and CDR2 SVGIG come from the germline V gene (reference sequence). In DNA, the CDR3 is TGTGCCTGGAGTGAAATTATCGGGCAGAGTGCAGCTTTCTTT. It codes for CAWSEIIGQSAAFF.

The chain employs TRBV12-3 or TRBV12-4 and TRBJ2-3; possible D gene TRBD1, 5 bases. V lost 4 bases to trimming and J lost 5 bases, with 13 bases between them. The CDR3 has 14 amino acids. This chain's CDR3 is CASSWGLDLDTQYF. The CDR3 DNA follows: TGTGCCAGCAGTTGGGGCCTCGACTTAGATACGCAGTATTTT.

The chain carries TRBV6-5 and TRBJ2-7; TRBD2 agrees at 8 bases. V trimming: 5 bases; J trimming: 4 bases; junction bases outside the gene matches: 10. This CDR3 is built from 15 residues. Germline V gene lookup returns CDR1 MNHEY and CDR2 SVGAGI. DNA for the CDR3: TGTGCCAGCAGTACGACCGGGGAGCGGGGGTACGAGCAGTACTTC. Protein product: CASSTTGERGYEQYF.

The chain recombines TRBV7-9 with TRBJ2-7; 11 bases are shared with TRBD1. CDR3 length: 16 residues. Germline CDR1 is SEHNR and CDR2 is FQNEAQ (reference sequence). Germline trimming cut 0 bases from V and 3 bases from J; bases unmatched to any gene: 4. CDR3 in DNA: TGTGCCAGCAGCTTAGCCTTGGGGACAGGGGGCTACGAGCAGTACTTC. Protein product: CASSLALGTGGYEQYF. The complete variable domain, with remaining parts taken from reference TRBV7-9 and TRBJ2-7, reads DTGVSQNPRHKITKRGQNVTFRCDPISEHNRLYWYRQTLGQGPEFLTYFQNEAQLEKSRLLSDRFSAERPKGSFSTLEIQRTEQGDSAMYLCASSLALGTGGYEQYFGPGTRLTVT.